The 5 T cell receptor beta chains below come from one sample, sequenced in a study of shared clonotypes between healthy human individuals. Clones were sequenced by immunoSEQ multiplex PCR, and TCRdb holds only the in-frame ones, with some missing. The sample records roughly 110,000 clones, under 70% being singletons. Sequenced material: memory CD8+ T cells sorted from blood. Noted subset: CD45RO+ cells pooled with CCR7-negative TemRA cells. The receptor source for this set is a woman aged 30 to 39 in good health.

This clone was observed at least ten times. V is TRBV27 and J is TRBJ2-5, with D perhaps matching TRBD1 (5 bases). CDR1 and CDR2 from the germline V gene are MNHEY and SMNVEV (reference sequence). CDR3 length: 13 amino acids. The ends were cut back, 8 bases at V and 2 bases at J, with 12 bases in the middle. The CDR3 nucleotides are TGTGCCAGCCGAGGACATCTACAAGAGACCCAGTACTTC. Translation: CASRGHLQETQYF.

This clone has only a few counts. CDR3 coding DNA: TGCGCCAGCAGCTTGGGTTTTAAAAGACCGGATGAGCAGTTCTTC. Its translation: CASSLGFKRPDEQFF. The rearrangement joins TRBV5-1 to TRBJ2-1, with unresolved D. The CDR3 runs 15 residues. The germline CDR1 and CDR2 sequences are SGHRS and YFSETQ. Trimming pared 0 bases from V and 8 bases from J, leaving 15 bases between.

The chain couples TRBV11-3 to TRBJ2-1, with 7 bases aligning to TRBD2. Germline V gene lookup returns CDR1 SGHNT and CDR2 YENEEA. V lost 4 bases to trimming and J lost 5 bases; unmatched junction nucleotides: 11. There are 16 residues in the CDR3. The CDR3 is CASSSATGRSHNEQFF. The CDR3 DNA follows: TGTGCCAGCAGCTCCGCAACCGGGAGGTCCCACAATGAGCAGTTCTTC.

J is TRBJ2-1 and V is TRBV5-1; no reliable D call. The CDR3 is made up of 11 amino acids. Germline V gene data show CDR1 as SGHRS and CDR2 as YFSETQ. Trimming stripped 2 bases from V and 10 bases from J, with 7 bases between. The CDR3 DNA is TGCGCCAGCAGCTTCGAAGCGGAGCAGTTCTTC. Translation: CASSFEAEQFF.

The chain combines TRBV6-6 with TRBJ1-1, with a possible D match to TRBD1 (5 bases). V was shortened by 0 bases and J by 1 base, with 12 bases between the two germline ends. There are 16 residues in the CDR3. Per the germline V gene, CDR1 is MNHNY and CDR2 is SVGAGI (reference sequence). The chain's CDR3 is CASSYSLWGKNTEAFF. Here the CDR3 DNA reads TGTGCCAGCAGTTACTCGCTCTGGGGGAAGAACACTGAAGCTTTCTTT.